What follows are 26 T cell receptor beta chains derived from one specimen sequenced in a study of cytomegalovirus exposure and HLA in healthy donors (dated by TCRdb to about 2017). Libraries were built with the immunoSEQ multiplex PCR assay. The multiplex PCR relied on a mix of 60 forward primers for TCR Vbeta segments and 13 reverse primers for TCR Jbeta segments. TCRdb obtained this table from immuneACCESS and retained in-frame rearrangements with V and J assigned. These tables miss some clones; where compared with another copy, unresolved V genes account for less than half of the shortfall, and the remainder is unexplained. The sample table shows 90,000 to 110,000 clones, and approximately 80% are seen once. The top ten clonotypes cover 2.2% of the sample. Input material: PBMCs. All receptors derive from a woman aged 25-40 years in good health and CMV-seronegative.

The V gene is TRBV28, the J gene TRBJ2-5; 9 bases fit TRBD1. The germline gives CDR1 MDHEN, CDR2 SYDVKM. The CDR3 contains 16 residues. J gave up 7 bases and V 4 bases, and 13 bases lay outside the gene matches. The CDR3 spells CASSSGGTGPLLTQYF. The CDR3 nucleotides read TGTGCCAGCAGTTCTGGGGGGACAGGGCCCCTTTTGACCCAGTACTTC.

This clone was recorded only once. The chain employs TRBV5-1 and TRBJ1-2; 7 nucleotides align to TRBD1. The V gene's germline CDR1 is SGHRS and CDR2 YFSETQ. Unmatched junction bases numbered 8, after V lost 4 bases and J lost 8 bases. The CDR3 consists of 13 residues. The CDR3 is CASSPGTEQGYTF. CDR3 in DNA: TGCGCCAGCAGCCCCGGGACAGAGCAGGGCTACACCTTC.

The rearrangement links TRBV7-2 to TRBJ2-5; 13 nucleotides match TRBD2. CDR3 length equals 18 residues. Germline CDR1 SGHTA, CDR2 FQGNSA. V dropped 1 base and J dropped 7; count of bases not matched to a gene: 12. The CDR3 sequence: CASSLGSMGLAGFGTQYF. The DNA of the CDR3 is TGTGCCAGCAGCTTAGGGTCGATGGGACTAGCGGGATTTGGGACCCAGTACTTC.

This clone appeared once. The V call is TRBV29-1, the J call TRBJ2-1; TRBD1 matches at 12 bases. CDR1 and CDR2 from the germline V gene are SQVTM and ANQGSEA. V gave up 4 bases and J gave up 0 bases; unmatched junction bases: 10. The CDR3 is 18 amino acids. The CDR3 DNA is TGCAGCGTTGCCGGGACAGGGGGCCGCGGGAGCTCCTACAATGAGCAGTTCTTC. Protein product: CSVAGTGGRGSSYNEQFF.

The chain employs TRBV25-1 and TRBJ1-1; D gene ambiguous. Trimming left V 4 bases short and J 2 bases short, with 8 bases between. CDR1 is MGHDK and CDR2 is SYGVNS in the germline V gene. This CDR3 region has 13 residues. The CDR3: CASSVAVNTEAFF. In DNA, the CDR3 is TGTGCCAGCAGTGTTGCAGTTAACACTGAAGCTTTCTTT.

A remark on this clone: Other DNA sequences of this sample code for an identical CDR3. CDR3 loop: CASSLSPGGSSSLYEQYF. As DNA, the CDR3 is TGCGCCAGCAGCTTATCTCCGGGGGGGAGTAGTTCACTCTACGAGCAGTACTTC. V is TRBV5-1 and J is TRBJ2-7; 8 nucleotides line up with TRBD2. Per the germline V gene, CDR1 is SGHRS and CDR2 is YFSETQ. The CDR3 has 18 residues. Trimming cost V 2 bases and J 3 bases; bases outside gene matches: 16.

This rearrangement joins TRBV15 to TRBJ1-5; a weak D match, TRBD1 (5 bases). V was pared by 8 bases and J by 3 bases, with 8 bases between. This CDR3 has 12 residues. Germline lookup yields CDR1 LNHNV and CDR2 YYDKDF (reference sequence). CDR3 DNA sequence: TGTGCCACCCGACAGTTCAATCAGCCCCAGCATTTT. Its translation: CATRQFNQPQHF.

CDR3 amino acids: CASSDAYLYPSSYNEQFF. The CDR3 DNA is TGTGCCAGCAGCGATGCTTACCTCTATCCTAGCTCCTACAATGAGCAGTTCTTC. The J gene is TRBJ2-1, the V gene TRBV9; D remains unclear. This CDR3 has 18 residues. Between the trimmed V and J ends, which lost 3 bases and 0 bases, there was a span of 19 bases. CDR1 and CDR2 (germline): SGDLS, YYNGEE.

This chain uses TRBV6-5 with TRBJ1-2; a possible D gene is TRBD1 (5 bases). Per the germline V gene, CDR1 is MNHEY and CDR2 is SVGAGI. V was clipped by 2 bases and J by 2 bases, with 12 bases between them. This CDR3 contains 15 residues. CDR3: CASSYHPGGNYGYTF. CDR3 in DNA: TGTGCCAGCAGTTACCATCCGGGGGGGAACTATGGCTACACCTTC.

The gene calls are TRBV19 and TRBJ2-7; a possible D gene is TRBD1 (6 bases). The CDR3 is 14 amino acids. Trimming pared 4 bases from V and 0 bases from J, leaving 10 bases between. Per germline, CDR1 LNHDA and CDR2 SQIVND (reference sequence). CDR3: CASSSPGHSYEQYF. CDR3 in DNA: TGTGCCAGTAGTAGCCCGGGACACTCCTACGAGCAGTACTTC. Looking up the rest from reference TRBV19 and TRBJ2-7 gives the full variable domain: DGGITQSPKYLFRKEGQNVTLSCEQNLNHDAMYWYRQDPGQGLRLIYYSQIVNDFQKGDIAEGYSVSREKKESFPLTVTSAQKNPTAFYLCASSSPGHSYEQYFGPGTRLTVT.

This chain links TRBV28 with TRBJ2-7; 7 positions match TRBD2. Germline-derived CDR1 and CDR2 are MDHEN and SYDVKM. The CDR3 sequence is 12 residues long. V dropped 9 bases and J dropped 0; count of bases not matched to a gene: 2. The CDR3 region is CASGTTSYEQYF. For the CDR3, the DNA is TGTGCCAGTGGGACTACCTCCTACGAGCAGTACTTC.

CDR3 nucleotide sequence: TGTGCCAGCAGCGAGAACTACGAGCAGTACTTC. It codes for CASSENYEQYF. The chain joins TRBV11-2 to TRBJ2-7; D gene unclear. Trimming removed 5 bases from V and 3 bases from J, with 5 bases in between. Germline V CDR1 and CDR2: SGHAT, FQNNGV. The CDR3 is 11 residues long.

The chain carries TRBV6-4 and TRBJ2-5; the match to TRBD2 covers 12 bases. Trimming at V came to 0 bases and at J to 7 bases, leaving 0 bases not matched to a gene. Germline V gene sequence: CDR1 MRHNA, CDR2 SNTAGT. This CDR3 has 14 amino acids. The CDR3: CASSDSTSGGTQYF. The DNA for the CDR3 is TGTGCCAGCAGTGACTCGACTAGCGGGGGGACCCAGTACTTC.

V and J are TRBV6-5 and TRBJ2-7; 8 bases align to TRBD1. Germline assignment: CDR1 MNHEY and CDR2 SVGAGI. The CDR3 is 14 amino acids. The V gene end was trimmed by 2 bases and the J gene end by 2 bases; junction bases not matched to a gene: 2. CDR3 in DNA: TGTGCCAGCAGTTACACAGGGGGTACCTACGAGCAGTACTTC. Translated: CASSYTGGTYEQYF.

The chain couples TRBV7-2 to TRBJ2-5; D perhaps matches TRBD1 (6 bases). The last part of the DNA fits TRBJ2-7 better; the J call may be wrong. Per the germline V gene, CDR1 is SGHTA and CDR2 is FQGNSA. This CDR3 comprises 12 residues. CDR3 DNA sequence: TGTGCCAGCAGCTTCCAGGGGCCCGAGCAGTACTTC. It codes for CASSFQGPEQYF.

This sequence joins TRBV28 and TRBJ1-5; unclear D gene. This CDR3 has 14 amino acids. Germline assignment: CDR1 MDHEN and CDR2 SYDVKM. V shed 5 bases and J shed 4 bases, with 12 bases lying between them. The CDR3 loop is CASSVVGLNQPQHF. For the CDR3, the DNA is TGTGCCAGCAGTGTAGTTGGGCTTAATCAGCCCCAGCATTTT.

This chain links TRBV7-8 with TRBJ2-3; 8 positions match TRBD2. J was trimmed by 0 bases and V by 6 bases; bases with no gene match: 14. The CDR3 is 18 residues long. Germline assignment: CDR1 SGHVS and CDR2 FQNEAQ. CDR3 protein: CASSLRGSSGYSTDTQYF. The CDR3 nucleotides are TGTGCCAGCAGTCTTAGGGGTTCTAGCGGGTATAGCACAGATACGCAGTATTTT.

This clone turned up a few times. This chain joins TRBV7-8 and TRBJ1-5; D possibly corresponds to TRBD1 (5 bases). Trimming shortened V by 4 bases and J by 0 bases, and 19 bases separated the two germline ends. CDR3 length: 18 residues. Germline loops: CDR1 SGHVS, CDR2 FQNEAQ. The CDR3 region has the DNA TGTGCCAGCAGCTCCTCGAGGGCGGGGCTAGATAGCAATCAGCCCCAGCATTTT. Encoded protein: CASSSSRAGLDSNQPQHF.

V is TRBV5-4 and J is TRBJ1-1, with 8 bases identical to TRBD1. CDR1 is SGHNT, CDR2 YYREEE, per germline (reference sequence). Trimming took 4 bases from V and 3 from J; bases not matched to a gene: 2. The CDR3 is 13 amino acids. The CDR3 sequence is CASSPDRDTEAFF. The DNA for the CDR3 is TGTGCCAGCAGCCCGGACAGGGACACTGAAGCTTTCTTT.

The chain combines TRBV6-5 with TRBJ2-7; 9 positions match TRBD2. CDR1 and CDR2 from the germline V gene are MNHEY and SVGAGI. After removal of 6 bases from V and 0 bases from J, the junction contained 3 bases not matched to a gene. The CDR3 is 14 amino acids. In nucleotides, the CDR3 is TGTGCCAGCAGGCGGGAGGGGAGCTCCTACGAGCAGTACTTC. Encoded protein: CASRREGSSYEQYF.

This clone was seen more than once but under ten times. DNA of the CDR3: TGTGCCAGCAGCTCCAGGGGAGGAAACACCATATATTTT. This translates into CASSSRGGNTIYF. V is TRBV9 and J is TRBJ1-3; perhaps TRBD1 as D (6 bases). This CDR3 is 13 amino acids long. Germline V lookup: CDR1 SGDLS, CDR2 YYNGEE. Trimming removed 4 bases from V and 4 bases from J, with 9 bases in between.

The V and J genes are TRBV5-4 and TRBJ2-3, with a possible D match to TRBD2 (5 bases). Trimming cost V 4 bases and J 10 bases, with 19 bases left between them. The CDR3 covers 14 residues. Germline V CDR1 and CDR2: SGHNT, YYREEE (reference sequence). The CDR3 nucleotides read TGTGCCAGCAGCCCGGACTTTACTATCGGGGCGCAGTATTTT. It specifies CASSPDFTIGAQYF.

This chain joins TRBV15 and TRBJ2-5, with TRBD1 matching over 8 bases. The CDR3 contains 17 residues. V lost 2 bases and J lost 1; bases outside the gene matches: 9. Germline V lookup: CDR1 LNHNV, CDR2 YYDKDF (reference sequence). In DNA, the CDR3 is TGTGCCACCAGCAGACAGGGACAGGCGGGGTTCCAAGAGACCCAGTACTTC. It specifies CATSRQGQAGFQETQYF.

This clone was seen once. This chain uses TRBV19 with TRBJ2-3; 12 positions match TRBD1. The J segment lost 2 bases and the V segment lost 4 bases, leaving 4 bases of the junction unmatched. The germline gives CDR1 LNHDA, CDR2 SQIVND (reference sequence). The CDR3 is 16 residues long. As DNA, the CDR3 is TGTGCCAGTAGTAGGGACAGGGGGCTGAACACAGATACGCAGTATTTT. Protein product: CASSRDRGLNTDTQYF.

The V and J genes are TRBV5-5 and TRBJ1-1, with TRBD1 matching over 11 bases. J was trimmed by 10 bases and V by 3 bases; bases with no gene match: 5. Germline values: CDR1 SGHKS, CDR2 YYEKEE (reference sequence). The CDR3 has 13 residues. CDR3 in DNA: TGTGCCAGCAGCTCCGGGACAGGGGGACCAGCTTTCTTT. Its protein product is CASSSGTGGPAFF.

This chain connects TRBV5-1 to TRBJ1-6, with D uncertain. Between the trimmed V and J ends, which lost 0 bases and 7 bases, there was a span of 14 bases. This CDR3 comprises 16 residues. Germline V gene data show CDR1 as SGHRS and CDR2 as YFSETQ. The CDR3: CASSLEVFGQNSPLHF. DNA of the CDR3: TGCGCCAGCAGCTTGGAGGTCTTTGGGCAGAATTCACCCCTCCACTTT.